This T cell receptor (beta chain) originates from a study of beta chain features in type 1 diabetes. Study results and caveats: A cDNA-based sequencing approach could over-represent cells with high TCR expression.

A remark on this clone: Its antigen is unidentified.

All of the isolated RNA was reverse transcribed, so expressed TCRB transcripts were sequenced. TCRdb's copy holds only in-frame clones and misses some; the assay was immunoSEQ multiplex PCR. The data contain about 330,000 clones, 11% of them singletons. The germline CDR1 and CDR2 sequences are SGHTA and FQGTGA. The CDR3 is 14 residues long. V was pared by 2 bases and J by 8 bases, with 3 bases of the junction left unmatched. Populations obtained by sorting all exceeded 95% purity. The clonotype was recovered from a woman in her twenties or thirties in good health. Sequencing input: naive CD4+ T cells from blood. The chain joins TRBV7-3 to TRBJ2-1, with TRBD2 identical over 10 bases. The CDR3 nucleotides are TGTGCCAGCAGCTTACTCAGCGGGGGGGATGAGCAGTTCTTC. This gives the protein CASSLLSGGDEQFF.